These 25 T cell receptor beta chains originate from one sample sequenced in a study of T cells in localized non-small cell lung cancer (dated by TCRdb to 2019 to 2021). Receptors were amplified or captured by the immunoSEQ multiplex PCR assay. Drawn from immuneACCESS, this table holds only the in-frame rearrangements with V and J called that TCRdb kept. Clones are partly lost; checked studies trace under half to an unresolved V gene and leave the rest unexplained. Across this sample there are roughly 32,000 clones, with approximately 91% seen only once. 4.2% of the sample lies in the top ten. The source material was peripheral blood mononuclear cells, sampled before any cancer treatment. The source is a woman aged 40 to 75 with stage III lung adenocarcinoma.

The chain has TRBV6-1 and TRBJ1-1; D might be TRBD1 (6 bases). The CDR3 spans 15 residues. The V and J ends lost 7 bases and 4 bases respectively, with 19 bases between them. Germline CDR1 MNHNS, CDR2 SASEGT. In DNA, the CDR3 is TGTGCCAGCACCCAACCGAGCAGGGGATTCACTGAAGCTTTCTTT. This gives the protein CASTQPSRGFTEAFF.

The gene calls are TRBV10-3 and TRBJ1-5; TRBD1 aligns across 9 bases. There are 17 residues in the CDR3. J gave up 4 bases and V 6 bases, and 13 bases lay outside the gene matches. Germline V CDR1 and CDR2: ENHRY, SYGVKD. CDR3 sequence: CAISKGSPGQGNQPQHF. The DNA of the CDR3 is TGTGCCATCAGCAAAGGGTCCCCGGGACAGGGTAATCAGCCCCAGCATTTT.

This rearrangement joins TRBV7-3 to TRBJ2-2; perhaps TRBD2 as D (6 bases). Per germline, CDR1 SGHTA and CDR2 FQGTGA. Deletions cut 5 bases from V and 3 bases from J, with 16 bases between. CDR3 length: 16 amino acids. The CDR3 region is CASSPRGLGDTGELFF. The CDR3 bases are TGTGCCAGCAGCCCGCGGGGACTTGGGGACACCGGGGAGCTGTTTTTT. The whole variable domain, filled in from reference TRBV7-3 and TRBJ2-2, reads GAGVSQTPSNKVTEKGKYVELRCDPISGHTALYWYRQSLGQGPEFLIYFQGTGAADDSGLPNDRFFAVRPEGSVSTLKIQRTERGDSAVYLCASSPRGLGDTGELFFGEGSRLTVL.

V is TRBV5-4 and J is TRBJ2-7; 8 bases match TRBD2. CDR1 is SGHNT, CDR2 YYREEE, per germline (reference sequence). The CDR3 runs to 16 residues. Trimming cost V 5 bases and J 1 base; bases outside gene matches: 11. The CDR3 DNA reads as TGTGCCAGCAGGCCTGGGGGGGCGGGAGGTTCCTACGAGCAGTACTTC. Protein product: CASRPGGAGGSYEQYF.

This clone turned up a few times. Other DNA sequences within the sample encode an identical CDR3. The V call is TRBV7-2, the J call TRBJ2-5, with 7 bases matching TRBD2. There are 14 residues in the CDR3. In germline, CDR1 is SGHTA, CDR2 FQGNSA. Unmatched junction bases numbered 2, after V lost 3 bases and J lost 1 base. CDR3 region: CASSFQRGQETQYF. In nucleotides, the CDR3 is TGTGCCAGCAGCTTCCAGCGGGGCCAAGAGACCCAGTACTTC.

The chain has TRBV6-6 and TRBJ2-5; tentatively, D is TRBD2 (5 bases). Germline V gives CDR1 MNHNY, CDR2 SVGAGI (reference sequence). CDR3 length: 13 amino acids. V gave up 6 bases and J gave up 3 bases, with 11 bases separating them. In nucleotides, the CDR3 is TGTGCCAGCAGGGACGGACTCAAAGAGACCCAGTACTTC. Amino acid sequence: CASRDGLKETQYF.

This chain joins TRBV6-1 and TRBJ1-2; perhaps TRBD1 as D (6 bases). Germline V gives CDR1 MNHNS, CDR2 SASEGT. Trimming cost V 1 base and J 6 bases, with 9 bases left between them. CDR3 length: 13 amino acids. CDR3 DNA sequence: TGTGCCAGCAGTGAAGGGGAGGGGGATGGCTACACCTTC. Translation gives CASSEGEGDGYTF.

The rearrangement uses TRBV27 and TRBJ1-4, with 7 bases lining up with TRBD1. Germline V lookup: CDR1 MNHEY, CDR2 SMNVEV (reference sequence). The CDR3 loop spans 18 amino acids. V lost 6 bases, J lost 8 bases, and 21 bases stayed unmatched. CDR3 DNA sequence: TGTGCCAGCAGCTCTAAAAAGCGACAGGGTCTCGGAAGCGAAAAACTGTTTTTT. Translated: CASSSKKRQGLGSEKLFF.

The chain couples TRBV18 to TRBJ1-5; 7 bases map to TRBD1. With 3 bases clipped from V and 5 bases from J, the junction kept 4 bases outside the gene matches. Germline V CDR1 and CDR2: KGHSH, LQKENI. This CDR3 comprises 14 residues. Here the CDR3 reads CASSPQGVHQPQHF. Written as DNA, the CDR3 is TGTGCCAGCTCACCTCAGGGGGTTCATCAGCCCCAGCATTTT.

The chain employs TRBV9 and TRBJ1-2; D gene unclear. Per the germline V gene, CDR1 is SGDLS and CDR2 is YYNGEE. Trimming took 0 bases from V and 8 from J, leaving 17 bases between them. CDR3 length: 15 residues. The CDR3 sequence is CASSVEGRTLSGYTF. For the CDR3, the DNA is TGTGCCAGCAGCGTAGAAGGCAGGACGTTGAGCGGCTACACCTTC.

The chain is built from TRBV14 and TRBJ1-4, with D possibly being TRBD1 (6 bases). The CDR3 totals 16 residues. Germline CDR1 reads SGHDN; CDR2 reads FVKESK. Between the trimmed V and J ends, which lost 4 bases and 8 bases, there was a span of 20 bases. The CDR3: CASSRLGWGAEEKLFF. CDR3 nucleotides: TGTGCCAGCAGCCGATTAGGATGGGGGGCGGAGGAAAAACTGTTTTTT. Full variable domain (remainder filled in from reference TRBV14 and TRBJ1-4): EAGVTQFPSHSVIEKGQTVTLRCDPISGHDNLYWYRRVMGKEIKFLLHFVKESKQDESGMPNNRFLAERTGGTYSTLKVQPAELEDSGVYFCASSRLGWGAEEKLFFGSGTQLSVL.

The rearrangement joins TRBV19 to TRBJ1-2; no reliable D call. The CDR3 loop spans 13 amino acids. Trimming cost V 6 bases and J 4 bases, with 12 bases left between them. Germline CDR1 LNHDA, CDR2 SQIVND (reference sequence). The CDR3 region has the DNA TGTGCCAGTAGCTCCGGGTACACCTATGGCTACACCTTC. Protein product: CASSSGYTYGYTF.

The chain couples TRBV2 to TRBJ2-5; 7 nucleotides line up with TRBD2. The V gene's germline CDR1 is SNHLY and CDR2 FYNNEI. After removal of 2 bases from V and 1 base from J, the junction contained 4 bases not matched to a gene. The CDR3 contains 15 residues. In DNA, the CDR3 is TGTGCCAGCAGTGAACGGCGGGGGACCCAAGAGACCCAGTACTTC. Translating gives CASSERRGTQETQYF.

V is TRBV28 and J is TRBJ1-5, with a possible D match to TRBD1 (5 bases). Germline loops: CDR1 MDHEN, CDR2 SYDVKM. The CDR3 is 15 residues long. The germline V and J ends were trimmed by 7 bases and 5 bases, with 18 bases remaining between them. The CDR3, as DNA: TGTGCCAGCACCAAACTGGGGGACCGACATCAGCCCCAGCATTTT. Translated: CASTKLGDRHQPQHF. The variable domain in full, with the rest retrieved from reference TRBV28 and TRBJ1-5, is DVKVTQSSRYLVKRTGEKVFLECVQDMDHENMFWYRQDPGLGLRLIYFSYDVKMKEKGDIPEGYSVSREKKERFSLILESASTNQTSMYLCASTKLGDRHQPQHFGDGTRLSIL.

The chain is built from TRBV14 and TRBJ2-1; D unclear. CDR3 length: 14 residues. Trimming took off 4 bases at V and 9 bases at J, with 16 bases between the two ends. CDR1 is SGHDN and CDR2 is FVKESK in the germline V gene. CDR3 nucleotides: TGTGCCAGCAGCCGGTGGCTGGCCGGGCCTGAGCAGTTCTTC. This gives the protein CASSRWLAGPEQFF.

This chain joins TRBV5-8 and TRBJ1-2; D perhaps matches TRBD1 (5 bases). This CDR3 is 13 amino acids long. In germline, CDR1 is SGHTS, CDR2 YDEGEE. Trimming took off 3 bases at V and 6 bases at J, with 12 bases between the two ends. The CDR3 is CASSSGARDGYTF. CDR3 nucleotides: TGTGCCAGCAGCTCCGGGGCGAGGGATGGCTACACCTTC.

The CDR3 here is CAWTPRGGGSYGYTF. CDR3 in DNA: TGTGCCTGGACTCCTAGAGGGGGCGGAAGCTATGGCTACACCTTC. V is TRBV30 and J is TRBJ1-2; TRBD1 matches 7 bases. The CDR3 covers 15 residues. Germline V lookup: CDR1 GTSNPN, CDR2 SVGIG (reference sequence). Germline trimming cut 4 bases from V and 4 bases from J; bases unmatched to any gene: 12.

The J gene is TRBJ2-7, the V gene TRBV15, with 10 bases identical to TRBD1. The germline V gene encodes CDR1 LNHNV and CDR2 YYDKDF (reference sequence). V was pared by 5 bases and J by 6 bases, with 7 bases of the junction left unmatched. This CDR3 contains 14 residues. Here the CDR3 reads CATSWVGQGSEQYF. CDR3 sequence (DNA): TGTGCCACCAGCTGGGTGGGACAGGGGTCCGAGCAGTACTTC.

The chain employs TRBV5-6 and TRBJ2-7, with D unclear. This CDR3 contains 12 residues. Trimming pared 4 bases from V and 5 bases from J, leaving 10 bases between. Per germline, CDR1 SGHDT and CDR2 YYEEEE. The CDR3 DNA reads TGTGCCAGCAGCCAATCACGTAACGAGCAGTACTTC. Translated: CASSQSRNEQYF.

A few counts support this clone. The chain joins TRBV29-1 to TRBJ1-3; TRBD1 is a possible D gene (5 bases). With 4 bases removed from V and 4 bases from J, the gap between germline ends came to 11 bases. Germline loops: CDR1 SQVTM, CDR2 ANQGSEA. CDR3 length: 13 residues. The CDR3 DNA sequence: TGCAGCGTTGGAGGGACGATAGGAAACACCATATATTTT. It encodes CSVGGTIGNTIYF.

The rearrangement joins TRBV5-6 to TRBJ1-2; a weak D match, TRBD1 (5 bases). The CDR3 runs to 14 residues. Trimming removed 2 bases from V and 6 bases from J, with 14 bases in between. Germline CDR1 is SGHDT and CDR2 is YYEEEE. CDR3 DNA: TGTGCCAGCAGCTTTTTGGGGCAGAGCCATGGCTACACCTTC. It specifies CASSFLGQSHGYTF.

The V and J genes are TRBV30 and TRBJ2-3; 9 bases match TRBD2. Losses at the gene ends were 0 bases for V and 2 bases for J; bases not matched to a gene: 6. Germline values: CDR1 GTSNPN, CDR2 SVGIG (reference sequence). The CDR3 has 16 residues. The CDR3 sequence: CAWSVIAGVITDTQYF. For the CDR3, the DNA is TGTGCCTGGAGTGTTATAGCGGGGGTGATCACAGATACGCAGTATTTT.

The V and J genes are TRBV10-2 and TRBJ1-5; D call uncertain. Germline CDR1 is WSHSY and CDR2 is SAAADI. V shed 0 bases and J shed 5 bases, with 8 bases lying between them. This CDR3 has 14 residues. The CDR3 sequence: CASSESGRDQPQHF. In nucleotides, the CDR3 is TGCGCCAGCAGTGAGTCGGGGAGAGATCAGCCCCAGCATTTT.

V usage is TRBV19 and J usage is TRBJ2-1, with D possibly matching TRBD2 (5 bases). Germline assignment: CDR1 LNHDA and CDR2 SQIVND (reference sequence). There are 14 residues in the CDR3. V was clipped by 5 bases and J by 0 bases, with 8 bases between them. CDR3 DNA: TGTGCCAGTAGTTCCCGGGGCTCCTACAATGAGCAGTTCTTC. Translation gives CASSSRGSYNEQFF.

The V call is TRBV7-8, the J call TRBJ2-7; D tentatively fits TRBD1 or TRBD2 (5 bases each). Germline V gene sequence: CDR1 SGHVS, CDR2 FQNEAQ. Trimming left V 5 bases short and J 2 bases short, with 22 bases between. The CDR3 has 17 residues. CDR3 coding DNA: TGTGCCAGCAGCCCAGGGAGAGTGGCTACCCTGGCCTACGAGCAGTACTTC. It encodes CASSPGRVATLAYEQYF.